The next 9 T cell receptor beta chains were all read from a single sample in a study of cytomegalovirus exposure and HLA in healthy donors (dated by TCRdb to 2016 to 2017). Library creation used the immunoSEQ multiplex PCR assay. A mixture of 60 forward primers for TCR Vbeta segments and 13 reverse primers for TCR Jbeta segments was used in the multiplex PCR. TCRdb holds this immuneACCESS table with in-frame rearrangements only. Some clones are missing; in checked studies, unresolved V genes explain under half, and the rest has no known cause. This sample holds over 150,000 clones; 77% were observed only once. About 3.8% of the sample is in the top ten clones. The sample was PBMCs. These receptor sequences come from a woman between 55 and 75 years old in good health and CMV-seropositive.

The chain's CDR3 is CASSSRLMADEQFF. The CDR3 bases are TGTGCCAGCAGCTCCAGACTTATGGCCGATGAGCAGTTCTTC. The genes are TRBV7-8 and TRBJ2-1; D unclear. V was pared by 4 bases and J by 8 bases, with 15 bases between. Germline CDR1 reads SGHVS; CDR2 reads FQNEAQ. This CDR3 is 14 amino acids long.

V and J are TRBV5-4 and TRBJ2-3, with 7 bases identical to TRBD1. V was pared by 0 bases and J by 0 bases, with 4 bases of the junction left unmatched. Per germline, CDR1 SGHNT and CDR2 YYREEE (reference sequence). The CDR3 runs to 16 residues. The CDR3 bases are TGTGCCAGCAGCTTGGATCAGACAGGGAGCACAGATACGCAGTATTTT. Amino acid sequence: CASSLDQTGSTDTQYF.

The chain links TRBV5-1 to TRBJ2-7, with 9 bases that match TRBD1. The trim removed 6 bases at V and 3 bases at J, leaving 7 bases unmatched. CDR1 is SGHRS and CDR2 is YFSETQ in the germline V gene. CDR3 length equals 14 residues. The CDR3 region is CASTAGTGNYEQYF. The CDR3 DNA reads as TGCGCCAGCACCGCCGGGACAGGGAACTACGAGCAGTACTTC.

The V call is TRBV4-1, the J call TRBJ1-4, with D possibly TRBD1 on 5 matching bases. The germline V gene has CDR1 MGHRA and CDR2 YSYEKL. The CDR3 extends over 12 amino acids. The V end lost 4 bases, the J end lost 6 bases, and 6 bases lay between the germline ends. The CDR3, as DNA: TGCGCCAGCAGCCCCAGGGATGAAAAACTGTTTTTT. Protein product: CASSPRDEKLFF.

The chain combines TRBV29-1 with TRBJ2-7; TRBD1 aligns across 8 bases. V lost 3 bases, J lost 3 bases, and 1 base stayed unmatched. From germline, CDR1 is SQVTM and CDR2 ANQGSEA. CDR3 length: 12 residues. In DNA form, the CDR3 reads TGCAGCGTTGATGGACAGGGCTACGAGCAGTACTTC. Its protein product is CSVDGQGYEQYF.

This chain uses TRBV6-4 with TRBJ2-1; the D is unclear. V was clipped by 8 bases and J by 0 bases, with 8 bases between them. The germline CDR1 and CDR2 sequences are MRHNA and SNTAGT. The CDR3 has 13 amino acids. The CDR3 DNA sequence: TGTGCCAGCGCGGTAAGCTCCTACAATGAGCAGTTCTTC. Amino acids: CASAVSSYNEQFF.

The chain has TRBV7-2 and TRBJ1-6, with 7 bases lining up with TRBD1. The CDR3 loop spans 16 amino acids. CDR1 and CDR2 from the germline V gene are SGHTA and FQGNSA. V lost 1 base and J lost 4; bases outside the gene matches: 4. CDR3 in amino acids: CASSLDRGTYNSPLHF. CDR3 sequence (DNA): TGTGCCAGCAGCTTAGACAGGGGAACGTATAATTCACCCCTCCACTTT.

The V and J genes are TRBV6-5 and TRBJ2-7, with D maybe TRBD1 (5 bases). Germline V CDR1 and CDR2: MNHEY, SVGAGI. The ends were cut back, 2 bases at V and 0 bases at J, with 8 bases in the middle. CDR3 length equals 14 residues. The CDR3 DNA reads TGTGCCAGCAGTTACACCAGGGACTCCTACGAGCAGTACTTC. It codes for CASSYTRDSYEQYF.

The gene calls are TRBV7-2 and TRBJ1-5; D gene uncertain. V was pared by 3 bases and J by 4 bases, with 13 bases between. The CDR3 covers 15 residues. CDR1 is SGHTA, CDR2 FQGNSA, per germline. The CDR3 DNA is TGTGCCAGCAGCTTGGCAGGAAGCCGTAATCAGCCCCAGCATTTT. As protein: CASSLAGSRNQPQHF.